This passage covers 22 T cell receptor beta chains from one sample sequenced in a study of blood T cell repertoires in COVID-19. Produced via immunoSEQ multiplex PCR; TCRdb's table is partial and in-frame only. The sample carries 250,000 or so clones, roughly 87% recorded once. Sequences were obtained from peripheral blood. The receptors were gathered from a man aged 18 to 30 with active or convalescent COVID-19.

The gene calls are TRBV5-1 and TRBJ2-5; D is uncertain. Germline loops: CDR1 SGHRS, CDR2 YFSETQ. This CDR3 comprises 16 residues. The germline V and J ends were trimmed by 0 bases and 2 bases, with 14 bases remaining between them. CDR3 bases: TGCGCCAGCAGCTTGGGAAGGCGGCGTGCTCAAGAGACCCAGTACTTC. Its translation is CASSLGRRRAQETQYF. Based on the CDR3 plus reference TRBV5-1 and TRBJ2-5, the full variable domain is KAGVTQTPRYLIKTRGQQVTLSCSPISGHRSVSWYQQTPGQGLQFLFEYFSETQRNKGNFPGRFSGRQFSNSRSEMNVSTLELGDSALYLCASSLGRRRAQETQYFGPGTRLLVL.

The chain recombines TRBV5-6 with TRBJ1-2, with TRBD1 matching 8 bases. V shed 1 base, J shed 5 bases, and the junction held 4 bases outside the gene matches. There are 14 residues in the CDR3. CDR1 is SGHDT, CDR2 YYEEEE, per germline. The CDR3 here is CASSLTGQEYGYTF. DNA of the CDR3: TGTGCCAGCAGCTTGACGGGACAGGAGTATGGCTACACCTTC.

V and J are TRBV6-5 and TRBJ1-1; D may be TRBD1 (6 bases). CDR1 and CDR2 from the germline V gene are MNHEY and SVGAGI. The CDR3 sequence is 15 residues long. With 5 bases removed from V and 1 base from J, the gap between germline ends came to 14 bases. The CDR3 DNA reads TGTGCCAGCAGTCCCCCCGGGACAAAGAACACTGAAGCTTTCTTT. It is translated as CASSPPGTKNTEAFF.

The rearrangement uses TRBV6-5 and TRBJ1-6; 9 bases map to TRBD1. Losses at the gene ends were 5 bases for V and 10 bases for J; bases not matched to a gene: 6. From germline, CDR1 is MNHEY and CDR2 SVGAGI. This CDR3 region has 14 residues. The CDR3 nucleotides read TGTGCCAGCAGTCAACAGGGGGCTGGATCACCCCTCCACTTT. The encoded protein is CASSQQGAGSPLHF.

This clone was seen only once. J is TRBJ2-5 and V is TRBV13; D unclear. V was cut by 0 bases and J by 4 bases, with 6 bases left in between. CDR3 length equals 13 residues. Germline CDR1 is PRHDT and CDR2 is FYEKMQ (reference sequence). In nucleotides, the CDR3 is TGTGCCAGCAGCTTAGGCGGTGCAGAGACCCAGTACTTC. Translating it yields CASSLGGAETQYF.

The CDR3: CASGWGGGNEQFF. DNA of the CDR3: TGTGCTAGTGGTTGGGGAGGCGGGAATGAGCAGTTCTTC. The rearrangement uses TRBV12-5 and TRBJ2-1, with TRBD2 as a possible D gene (6 bases). Trimming stripped 4 bases from V and 7 bases from J, with 11 bases between. CDR1 and CDR2 (germline): LGHNT, FRNRAP. This CDR3 spans 13 amino acids. Full variable domain (remainder filled in from reference TRBV12-5 and TRBJ2-1): DARVTQTPRHKVTEMGQEVTMRCQPILGHNTVFWYRQTMMQGLELLAYFRNRAPLDDSGMPKDRFSAEMPDATLATLKIQPSEPRDSAVYFCASGWGGGNEQFFGPGTRLTVL.

This sequence joins TRBV9 and TRBJ1-3; D gene uncertain. Germline lookup yields CDR1 SGDLS and CDR2 YYNGEE. Trimming took off 0 bases at V and 2 bases at J, with 12 bases between the two ends. The CDR3 has 16 amino acids. In DNA, the CDR3 is TGTGCCAGCAGCGTAGGGCGGGATTTCACTGGAAACACCATATATTTT. This encodes CASSVGRDFTGNTIYF.

The chain employs TRBV28 and TRBJ2-3; 7 bases match TRBD2. After removal of 4 bases from V and 0 bases from J, the junction contained 4 bases not matched to a gene. The CDR3 has 15 amino acids. CDR1 is MDHEN and CDR2 is SYDVKM in the germline V gene. CDR3 loop: CASSSSGSSTDTQYF. CDR3 sequence (DNA): TGTGCCAGCAGTTCTAGCGGATCTAGCACAGATACGCAGTATTTT.

The V call is TRBV12-3 or TRBV12-4, the J call TRBJ1-1; D not resolved. The ends were cut back, 7 bases at V and 9 bases at J, with 18 bases in the middle. The CDR3 covers 13 residues. CDR3 amino acids: CASNPGLVGKAFF. DNA for the CDR3: TGTGCCAGCAACCCTGGACTTGTCGGGAAAGCTTTCTTT.

The gene calls are TRBV10-3 and TRBJ2-1; 9 nucleotides agree with TRBD2. Germline V gene data show CDR1 as ENHRY and CDR2 as SYGVKD. CDR3 length: 17 residues. With 2 bases clipped from V and 4 bases from J, the junction kept 9 bases outside the gene matches. CDR3 sequence (DNA): TGTGCCATCAGTGAGCAGCTGCCTAGCGGGGTTTACAATGAGCAGTTCTTC. Protein product: CAISEQLPSGVYNEQFF.

The chain recombines TRBV28 with TRBJ2-1; the D gene is possibly TRBD1 (6 bases). The germline V gene encodes CDR1 MDHEN and CDR2 SYDVKM. V was clipped by 4 bases and J by 10 bases, with 17 bases between them. The CDR3 totals 14 residues. This CDR3 reads CASSSLSGVREQFF. The CDR3 DNA reads as TGTGCCAGCAGTTCTCTTTCAGGGGTAAGGGAGCAGTTCTTC.

The chain joins TRBV7-2 to TRBJ2-7; D remains unclear. CDR1 and CDR2 from the germline V gene are SGHTA and FQGNSA. The CDR3 covers 14 residues. The germline V and J ends were trimmed by 7 bases and 2 bases, with 15 bases remaining between them. The CDR3 nucleotides read TGTGCCAGCACCTCGACTCTAGTAACCTACGAGCAGTACTTC. It specifies CASTSTLVTYEQYF.

This chain joins TRBV19 and TRBJ1-1; D possibly corresponds to TRBD1 (6 bases). This CDR3 has 13 residues. V was pared by 5 bases and J by 1 base, with 8 bases between. Germline V gives CDR1 LNHDA, CDR2 SQIVND (reference sequence). The CDR3: CASSATGNTEAFF. CDR3 DNA: TGTGCCAGTAGTGCGACAGGGAACACTGAAGCTTTCTTT.

This clone was found once. Different DNA sequences within this sample yield the same CDR3. The CDR3, as DNA: TGTGCCAGCAGCCGCGGACAGGGGAACACTGAAGCTTTCTTT. Protein sequence: CASSRGQGNTEAFF. The rearrangement uses TRBV3-1 (or the pseudogene TRBV3-2) and TRBJ1-1; the match to TRBD1 covers 8 bases. The V segment lost 4 bases and the J segment 1 base; nucleotides outside the gene matches: 2. This CDR3 has 14 amino acids. Germline CDR1 is LGHDT and CDR2 is YNNKEL (reference sequence).

The chain couples TRBV5-1 to TRBJ2-7, with no clear D. The CDR3 runs 14 residues. V shed 0 bases and J shed 0 bases, with 7 bases lying between them. The germline CDR1 and CDR2 sequences are SGHRS and YFSETQ. The CDR3 coding sequence is TGCGCCAGCAGCTTGGCGCGGAGCTCCTACGAGCAGTACTTC. Protein product: CASSLARSSYEQYF.

This chain uses TRBV6-1 with TRBJ2-7; D might be TRBD1 (6 bases). The germline gives CDR1 MNHNS, CDR2 SASEGT. V was shortened by 3 bases and J by 2 bases, with 17 bases between the two germline ends. This CDR3 has 16 residues. This chain's CDR3 is CASSDFAETGTYEQYF. The CDR3 DNA follows: TGTGCCAGCAGTGATTTTGCGGAGACAGGCACCTACGAGCAGTACTTC.

This chain uses TRBV7-9 with TRBJ1-6; perhaps TRBD1 as D (5 bases). CDR1 and CDR2 (germline): SEHNR, FQNEAQ (reference sequence). This CDR3 has 14 residues. V lost 1 base to trimming and J lost 10 bases, with 11 bases between them. This CDR3 reads CASSLETTESPLHF. CDR3 coding DNA: TGTGCCAGCAGCTTAGAGACGACAGAATCACCCCTCCACTTT.

The chain carries TRBV2 and TRBJ1-1, with D maybe TRBD1 (6 bases). CDR3 size: 14 residues. V lost 5 bases and J 2 bases, leaving 12 bases between the germline ends. Germline CDR1 reads SNHLY; CDR2 reads FYNNEI. CDR3 sequence (DNA): TGTGCCAGCAGTTATATGACAGGAAACACTGAAGCTTTCTTT. It codes for CASSYMTGNTEAFF.

The rearrangement joins TRBV28 to TRBJ1-5, with TRBD1 as a possible D gene (6 bases). Germline lookup yields CDR1 MDHEN and CDR2 SYDVKM. V shed 3 bases and J shed 6 bases, with 12 bases lying between them. This CDR3 is 14 amino acids long. The CDR3 nucleotides are TGTGCCAGCAGTTTGTTGGGGGCAGGTCAGCCCCAGCATTTT. Its protein is CASSLLGAGQPQHF.

J is TRBJ1-5 and V is TRBV7-3; 7 bases are shared with TRBD1. CDR3 length: 16 amino acids. The germline V gene has CDR1 SGHTA and CDR2 FQGTGA. The junction had 6 bases not matched to a gene; V was cut back by 0 bases and J by 4 bases. Here the CDR3 reads CASSLTTGVRNQPQHF. CDR3 sequence (DNA): TGTGCCAGCAGCTTAACCACAGGGGTTAGAAATCAGCCCCAGCATTTT.

The CDR3 protein is CAISRTGGELFF. Written as DNA, the CDR3 is TGTGCCATCAGCCGGACTGGTGGGGAGCTGTTTTTT. V usage is TRBV10-3 and J usage is TRBJ2-2; D perhaps matches TRBD2 (5 bases). Germline-derived CDR1 and CDR2 are ENHRY and SYGVKD. The CDR3 length is 12 residues. V dropped 6 bases and J dropped 8 bases, with 10 bases sitting between them.

V gene TRBV24-1 combines with J gene TRBJ2-2, with D perhaps TRBD2 (6 bases). The V and J ends lost 5 bases and 0 bases respectively, with 12 bases between them. CDR3 length: 16 amino acids. CDR1 is KGHDR and CDR2 is SFDVKD in the germline V gene. The CDR3, as DNA: TGTGCCACCAGTGGTTCCCCGGGGGCGAACACCGGGGAGCTGTTTTTT. Translation: CATSGSPGANTGELFF.